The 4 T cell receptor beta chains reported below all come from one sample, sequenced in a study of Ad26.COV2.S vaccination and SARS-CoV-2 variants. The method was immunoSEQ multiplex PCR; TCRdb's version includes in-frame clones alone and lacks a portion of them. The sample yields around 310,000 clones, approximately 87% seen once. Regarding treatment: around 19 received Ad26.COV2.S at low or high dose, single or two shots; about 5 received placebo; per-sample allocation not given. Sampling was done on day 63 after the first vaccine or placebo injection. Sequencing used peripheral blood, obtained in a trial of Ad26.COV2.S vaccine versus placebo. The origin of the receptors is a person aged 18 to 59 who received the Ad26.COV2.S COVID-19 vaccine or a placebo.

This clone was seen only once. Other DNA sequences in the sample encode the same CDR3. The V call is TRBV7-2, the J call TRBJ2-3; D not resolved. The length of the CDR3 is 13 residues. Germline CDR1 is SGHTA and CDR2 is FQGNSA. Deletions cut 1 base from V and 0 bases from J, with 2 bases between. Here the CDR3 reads CASSLGSTDTQYF. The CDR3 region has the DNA TGTGCCAGCAGCTTAGGGAGCACAGATACGCAGTATTTT.

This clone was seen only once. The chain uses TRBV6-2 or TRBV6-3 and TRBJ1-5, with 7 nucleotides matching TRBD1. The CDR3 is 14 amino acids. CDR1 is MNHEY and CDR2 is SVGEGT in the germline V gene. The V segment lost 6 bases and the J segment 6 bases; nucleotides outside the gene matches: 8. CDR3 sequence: CASSPPGTVQPQHF. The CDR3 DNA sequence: TGTGCCAGCAGCCCCCCCGGGACAGTTCAGCCCCAGCATTTT.

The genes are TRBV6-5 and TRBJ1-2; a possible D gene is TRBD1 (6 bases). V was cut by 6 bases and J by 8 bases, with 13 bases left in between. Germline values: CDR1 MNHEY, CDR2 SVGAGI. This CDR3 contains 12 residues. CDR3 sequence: CASRPDRGGYTF. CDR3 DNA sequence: TGTGCCAGCAGGCCGGACAGAGGCGGCTACACCTTC.

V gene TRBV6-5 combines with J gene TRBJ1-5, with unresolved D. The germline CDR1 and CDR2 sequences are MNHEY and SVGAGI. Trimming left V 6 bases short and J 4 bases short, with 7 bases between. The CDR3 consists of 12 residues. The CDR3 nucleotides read TGTGCCAGCAGGGAGAGGAATCAGCCCCAGCATTTT. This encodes CASRERNQPQHF.